A single sample gave rise to the 12 T cell receptor beta chains below, sequenced in a study of Graves' ophthalmopathy and Graves' hyperthyroidism (dated by TCRdb to the late 2010s). Instrument on record: Illumina HiSeq 2000. For repertoire sequencing, the TCR beta CDR3 regions were amplified from RNA transcripts. HTBI primers and the Qiagen OneStep RT-PCR kit were used in a first-round RT-PCR, which was followed by a second-round multiplex PCR, size selection and purification. TCRdb itself trimmed the public reads at Q25 with fastp, ran MiXCR and retained productive beta chains. Each CDR3 protein appears once, grouped with its most common genes and DNA. This sample lists some 520,000 distinct CDR3 sequences; 14% were detected once. Around 9.8% of the sample is held by the ten biggest clonotypes. The sample comprised blood. These receptors were obtained from a woman in her twenties or thirties with Graves' ophthalmopathy. Donor details come from another sample of the same person, matched by shared clones.

This clonotype appeared a few times. J is TRBJ2-2 and V is TRBV30, with TRBD2 as a possible D gene (5 bases). Germline V CDR1 and CDR2: GTSNPN, SVGIG (reference sequence). There are 15 residues in the CDR3. The V end lost 0 bases, the J end lost 4 bases, and 12 bases lay between the germline ends. CDR3 amino acids: CAWSVQLAPTGELFF. In DNA, the CDR3 is TGTGCCTGGAGTGTACAATTAGCGCCCACCGGGGAGCTGTTTTTT.

In its sample, this clonotype was seen a few times. The chain uses TRBV3-1 and TRBJ2-5, with D unclear. The CDR3 sequence is 13 residues long. The germline V and J ends were trimmed by 3 bases and 1 base, with 6 bases remaining between them. CDR1 is LGHDT, CDR2 YNNKEL, per germline (reference sequence). CDR3 nucleotides: TGTGCCAGCAGCCACGAGAGCCAAGAGACCCAGTACTTC. It is translated as CASSHESQETQYF.

This clonotype was seen at least ten times. The V and J genes are TRBV5-1 and TRBJ1-2, with unresolved D. Germline V gives CDR1 SGHRS, CDR2 YFSETQ. This CDR3 is built from 14 residues. V was pared by 2 bases and J by 0 bases, with 8 bases between. CDR3 amino acids: CASSFDGPNYGYTF. The CDR3 DNA reads TGCGCCAGCAGCTTCGACGGACCTAACTATGGCTACACCTTC.

Many counts were recorded for this clonotype. The V call is TRBV6-1, the J call TRBJ2-5; D is unresolved. This CDR3 is built from 16 residues. In germline, CDR1 is MNHNS, CDR2 SASEGT. Trimming cost V 6 bases and J 1 base, with 18 bases left between them. As DNA, the CDR3 is TGTGCCAGCAGACCCCGACACCCCAAATCCCAAGAGACCCAGTACTTC. Translated, it gives CASRPRHPKSQETQYF.

This clonotype is a singleton in its sample. A much larger clonotype is one base distant, so this may be a read error. The chain links TRBV5-6 to TRBJ1-5; 10 bases match TRBD1. The J segment lost 9 bases and the V segment lost 4 bases, leaving 13 bases of the junction unmatched. The CDR3 sequence is 16 residues long. CDR1 and CDR2 (germline): SGHDT, YYEEEE. CDR3 amino acids: CASSTGLTGGFRPQHF. The DNA for the CDR3 is TGTGCCAGCAGCACGGGCCTGACAGGGGGCTTTCGGCCCCAGCATTTT.

In its sample, this clonotype was seen many times. J is TRBJ2-7 and V is TRBV6-5; 12 nucleotides align to TRBD1. The CDR3 runs 15 residues. The V segment lost 4 bases and the J segment 6 bases; nucleotides outside the gene matches: 7. Germline loops: CDR1 MNHEY, CDR2 SVGAGI. The CDR3 region has the DNA TGTGCCAGCAGTTTCCTCCGGGACAGGGGGCTCGAGCAGTACTTC. Its translation is CASSFLRDRGLEQYF.

The sample holds many counts of this clonotype. The rearrangement uses TRBV20-1 and TRBJ2-2, with 11 bases matching TRBD2. The germline V gene encodes CDR1 DFQATT and CDR2 SNEGSKA (reference sequence). The CDR3 spans 17 residues. V gave up 7 bases and J gave up 1 base; unmatched junction bases: 11. The CDR3 loop reads CSGATSGNIMNTGELFF. CDR3 nucleotides: TGCAGTGGGGCGACTAGCGGGAACATCATGAACACCGGGGAGCTGTTTTTT.

This clonotype has a count of ten or more. The chain employs TRBV19 and TRBJ2-2; unclear D gene. CDR1 LNHDA and CDR2 SQIVND come from the germline V gene (reference sequence). The CDR3 covers 13 residues. V was clipped by 5 bases and J by 5 bases, with 9 bases between them. CDR3 nucleotide sequence: TGTGCCAGTAGTCCTGGAAGAACCGGGGAGCTGTTTTTT. Translating gives CASSPGRTGELFF.

This clonotype was counted at least ten times. V gene TRBV12-3 or TRBV12-4 combines with J gene TRBJ1-1; tentatively, D is TRBD1 (5 bases). This CDR3 is built from 12 residues. The germline V and J ends were trimmed by 3 bases and 10 bases, with 12 bases remaining between them. The CDR3 sequence: CASSLGRQGAFF. DNA for the CDR3: TGTGCCAGCAGTTTGGGCCGCCAGGGAGCTTTCTTT.

The V call is TRBV15, the J call TRBJ1-5, with D unclear. Germline loops: CDR1 LNHNV, CDR2 YYDKDF (reference sequence). This CDR3 has 11 amino acids. Trimming shortened V by 3 bases and J by 7 bases, and 4 bases separated the two germline ends. CDR3 sequence reads: CATSRPQPQHF. The CDR3 region has the DNA TGTGCCACCAGCAGGCCCCAGCCCCAGCATTTT.

This clonotype showed up just a few times. The junction and the germline gene differ at one end; a read error may be behind it. The gene calls are TRBV7-9 and TRBJ2-2; 9 bases match TRBD2. The CDR3 extends over 15 amino acids. Per the germline V gene, CDR1 is SEHNR and CDR2 is FQNEAQ (reference sequence). The CDR3, as DNA: TGTGCCAGCAGTCCCAGCGGGAGGAACACCGGGGAGCTGTGTTTT. Translating gives CASSPSGRNTGELCF.

The table lists this clonotype with many counts. The V gene is TRBV12-3 or TRBV12-4, the J gene TRBJ2-5; TRBD2 matches at 10 bases. With V trimmed by 6 bases and J by 2 bases, 3 bases remained unmatched. The CDR3 is 14 residues long. CDR3 loop: CASRASGGQETQYF. DNA for the CDR3: TGTGCCAGCAGGGCTAGCGGGGGACAAGAGACCCAGTACTTC.